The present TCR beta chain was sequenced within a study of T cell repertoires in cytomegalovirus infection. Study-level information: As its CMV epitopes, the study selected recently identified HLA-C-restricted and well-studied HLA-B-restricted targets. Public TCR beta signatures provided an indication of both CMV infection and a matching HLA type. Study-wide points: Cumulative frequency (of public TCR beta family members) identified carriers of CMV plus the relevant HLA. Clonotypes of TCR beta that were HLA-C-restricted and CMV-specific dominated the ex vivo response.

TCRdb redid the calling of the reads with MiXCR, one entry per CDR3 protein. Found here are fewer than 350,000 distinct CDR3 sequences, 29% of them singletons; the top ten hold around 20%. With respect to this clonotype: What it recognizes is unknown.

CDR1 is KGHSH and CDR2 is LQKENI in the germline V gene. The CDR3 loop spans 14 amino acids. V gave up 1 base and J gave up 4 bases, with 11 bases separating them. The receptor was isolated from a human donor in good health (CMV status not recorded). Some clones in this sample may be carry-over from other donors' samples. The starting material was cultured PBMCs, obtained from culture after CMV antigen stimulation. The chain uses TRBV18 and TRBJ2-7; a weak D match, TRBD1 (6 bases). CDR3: CASSPQGRGYEQYF. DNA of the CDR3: TGTGCCAGCTCACCACAGGGCAGGGGATACGAGCAGTACTTC.